The 9 T cell receptor beta chains below come from one sample, sequenced in a study of glioma-infiltrating T cells after dendritic cell vaccination. TCRdb's copy holds only in-frame clones and misses some; the assay was immunoSEQ multiplex PCR. The sample consists of just under 85,000 clones, over 85% of them appearing once. The source material was blood, sampled before dendritic cell vaccination. Source of these receptors: a human donor with glioblastoma.

This clone was recorded only once. The chain couples TRBV5-4 to TRBJ2-2; 12 bases are a match to TRBD2. Germline V gene data show CDR1 as SGHNT and CDR2 as YYREEE (reference sequence). The ends lost 3 bases at V and 5 bases at J; junction bases unmatched: 5. The length of the CDR3 is 16 residues. CDR3 sequence: CASSSGLAGPTGELFF. CDR3 nucleotide sequence: TGTGCCAGCAGCTCCGGACTAGCGGGACCTACCGGGGAGCTGTTTTTT.

This chain links TRBV19 with TRBJ2-1; TRBD2 is a possible D gene (5 bases). The CDR3 length is 14 residues. V was clipped by 10 bases and J by 4 bases, with 17 bases between them. Per germline, CDR1 LNHDA and CDR2 SQIVND (reference sequence). The CDR3 sequence is CATTGSATYNEQFF. The CDR3 DNA reads as TGTGCCACCACGGGTAGCGCTACTTACAATGAGCAGTTCTTC.

CDR3 in DNA: TGTGCCAGCAGCTTTATTTCTAGCGGGATCGATACGCAGTATTTT. Translated: CASSFISSGIDTQYF. The chain is built from TRBV5-8 and TRBJ2-3; 9 bases are shared with TRBD2. V was pared by 2 bases and J by 6 bases, with 7 bases of the junction left unmatched. This CDR3 contains 15 residues. The germline V gene encodes CDR1 SGHTS and CDR2 YDEGEE.

The chain couples TRBV5-1 to TRBJ1-1, with 9 bases lining up with TRBD1. The length of the CDR3 is 16 residues. Germline lookup yields CDR1 SGHRS and CDR2 YFSETQ. The junction had 8 bases not matched to a gene; V was cut back by 2 bases and J by 3 bases. The CDR3 DNA sequence: TGCGCCAGCAGCTTAGGGACAGGGAGTTTAGACACTGAAGCTTTCTTT. It specifies CASSLGTGSLDTEAFF.

The chain links TRBV6-1 to TRBJ1-2; D is perhaps TRBD1 (6 bases). With 0 bases removed from V and 3 bases from J, the gap between germline ends came to 11 bases. This CDR3 has 15 residues. CDR1 is MNHNS and CDR2 is SASEGT in the germline V gene. The CDR3 sequence: CASSEAGRGDYGYTF. For the CDR3, the DNA is TGTGCCAGCAGTGAAGCTGGCAGGGGAGACTATGGCTACACCTTC.

The J gene is TRBJ2-6, the V gene TRBV5-1; 13 nucleotides agree with TRBD2. CDR3 size: 21 residues. Germline assignment: CDR1 SGHRS and CDR2 YFSETQ. Unmatched junction bases numbered 13, after V lost 4 bases and J lost 0 bases. CDR3: CASSASGTSGNPFSGANVLTF. CDR3 sequence (DNA): TGCGCCAGCAGCGCCTCCGGGACTAGCGGGAACCCGTTCTCTGGGGCCAACGTCCTGACTTTC. Combining the CDR3 with reference TRBV5-1 and TRBJ2-6 gives the whole variable domain KAGVTQTPRYLIKTRGQQVTLSCSPISGHRSVSWYQQTPGQGLQFLFEYFSETQRNKGNFPGRFSGRQFSNSRSEMNVSTLELGDSALYLCASSASGTSGNPFSGANVLTFGAGSRLTVL.

This chain's CDR3 is CASSPRDYSAGFEQFF. The CDR3 DNA reads TGTGCCAGCAGCCCGCGGGACTACAGCGCCGGGTTTGAGCAGTTCTTC. The genes are TRBV7-8 and TRBJ2-1, with TRBD2 matching 7 bases. The J segment lost 9 bases and the V segment lost 5 bases, leaving 16 bases of the junction unmatched. Germline V lookup: CDR1 SGHVS, CDR2 FQNEAQ. The CDR3 is 16 residues long.

The chain carries TRBV5-1 and TRBJ2-2, with D perhaps TRBD2 (5 bases). Germline lookup yields CDR1 SGHRS and CDR2 YFSETQ. V dropped 4 bases and J dropped 6 bases, with 13 bases sitting between them. This CDR3 region has 14 residues. CDR3 protein: CASSPLGGSGELFF. The CDR3 DNA sequence: TGCGCCAGCAGCCCGCTGGGCGGGTCCGGGGAGCTGTTTTTT. The full variable domain, with the rest looked up from reference TRBV5-1 and TRBJ2-2, is KAGVTQTPRYLIKTRGQQVTLSCSPISGHRSVSWYQQTPGQGLQFLFEYFSETQRNKGNFPGRFSGRQFSNSRSEMNVSTLELGDSALYLCASSPLGGSGELFFGEGSRLTVL.

This chain joins TRBV19 and TRBJ1-1; weak D call: TRBD1 (5 bases). CDR1 and CDR2 from the germline V gene are LNHDA and SQIVND (reference sequence). V lost 0 bases and J 5 bases, leaving 7 bases between the germline ends. This CDR3 has 13 residues. CDR3 DNA sequence: TGTGCCAGTAGTATAGACCGGGGGACTGAAGCTTTCTTT. This encodes CASSIDRGTEAFF.